What follows are 22 T cell receptor beta chains derived from one specimen sequenced in a study of beta chain features in type 1 diabetes (dated by TCRdb to between 2017 and 2018). Library creation used the immunoSEQ multiplex PCR assay. The entire amount of isolated RNA was reverse transcribed using the High Capacity cDNA Reverse Transcription Kit, so the sequenced TCRB transcripts were expressed ones. This immuneACCESS table, as held by TCRdb, lists in-frame sequences with V and J called but not all clones. Of the missing ones, under half trace to an unresolved V gene in checked studies; the others have no known cause. This sample lists fewer than 300,000 clones; roughly 22% were detected once. 0.025% to 0.035% of the sample is in the top ten clones. These receptors' antigens are unknown. On the study overall, not on this receptor specifically: Type 1 diabetes patients showed a moderate but significant shortening of TCRB CDR3 length in all four CD4+ subsets.

Sample: naive CD4+ T cells from blood. The intended sense of this specimen's cell subset or site label: true naive CD4+ T cells. These receptors originate from a woman aged 40-49 years with type 1 diabetes.

This clone was seen more than once but under ten times. The chain combines TRBV4-3 with TRBJ2-3; possible D gene TRBD1, 6 bases. This CDR3 spans 12 amino acids. The germline V gene has CDR1 LGHNA and CDR2 YSLEER. Trimming removed 4 bases from V and 5 bases from J, with 7 bases in between. Written as DNA, the CDR3 is TGCGCCAGCAGCCTACAGGGAGATACGCAGTATTTT. Translated, it gives CASSLQGDTQYF.

The V call is TRBV5-1, the J call TRBJ1-1; D might be TRBD1 (6 bases). V lost 4 bases and J lost 6, with 13 bases in between. This CDR3 has 13 amino acids. CDR1 and CDR2 from the germline V gene are SGHRS and YFSETQ. The chain's CDR3 is CASSHGQTAEAFF. The CDR3 nucleotides are TGCGCCAGCAGCCATGGACAGACGGCTGAAGCTTTCTTT.

This clone was seen only a few times. The CDR3 loop is CASSEVGEGRKFDEQFF. The CDR3, as DNA: TGTGCCAGCAGCGAGGTCGGCGAAGGGAGGAAGTTCGATGAGCAGTTCTTC. The chain carries TRBV7-8 and TRBJ2-1; D is possibly TRBD2 (6 bases). In germline, CDR1 is SGHVS, CDR2 FQNEAQ. The length of the CDR3 is 17 residues. V lost 5 bases and J lost 8, with 25 bases in between.

This clone was picked up a small number of times. The rearrangement uses TRBV7-2 and TRBJ2-1; 11 nucleotides line up with TRBD2. Unmatched junction bases numbered 6, after V lost 10 bases and J lost 7 bases. The CDR3 covers 13 residues. Per the germline V gene, CDR1 is SGHTA and CDR2 is FQGNSA. The CDR3 sequence is CAIAGGSWNEQFF. In DNA form, the CDR3 reads TGTGCCATAGCGGGGGGGTCTTGGAATGAGCAGTTCTTC. The full variable domain, with the rest looked up from reference TRBV7-2 and TRBJ2-1, is GAGVSQSPSNKVTEKGKDVELRCDPISGHTALYWYRQSLGQGLEFLIYFQGNSAPDKSGLPSDRFSAERTGGSVSTLTIQRTQQEDSAVYLCAIAGGSWNEQFFGPGTRLTVL.

The gene calls are TRBV7-2 and TRBJ2-5; 11 bases line up with TRBD2. Losses at the gene ends were 5 bases for V and 5 bases for J; bases not matched to a gene: 10. CDR1 is SGHTA and CDR2 is FQGNSA in the germline V gene. CDR3 length equals 16 residues. The CDR3 loop reads CASSRLAGGSRETQYF. CDR3 bases: TGTGCCAGCAGCCGTCTAGCGGGAGGTTCTCGGGAGACCCAGTACTTC.

This clone was counted between two and nine times. The V call is TRBV5-4, the J call TRBJ1-6, with 9 bases that match TRBD1. Germline V lookup: CDR1 SGHNT, CDR2 YYREEE (reference sequence). This CDR3 spans 15 amino acids. The V gene end was trimmed by 3 bases and the J gene end by 7 bases; junction bases not matched to a gene: 5. The CDR3 nucleotides are TGTGCCAGCAGCTACCGGGACAGGGAGAATTCACCCCTCCACTTT. Amino acids: CASSYRDRENSPLHF.

V gene TRBV4-2 combines with J gene TRBJ2-5; 9 nucleotides match TRBD2. The CDR3 loop spans 18 amino acids. V gave up 4 bases and J gave up 3 bases; unmatched junction bases: 15. Per the germline V gene, CDR1 is LGHNA and CDR2 is YNFKEQ. In nucleotides, the CDR3 is TGTGCCAGCAGCCCCAAGGAAATAGCGGGGGTCACGGAAGAGACCCAGTACTTC. Amino acids: CASSPKEIAGVTEETQYF.

This chain connects TRBV6-5 to TRBJ2-5; TRBD1 matches 12 bases. Trimming cost V 6 bases and J 5 bases; bases outside gene matches: 7. Germline assignment: CDR1 MNHEY and CDR2 SVGAGI. The CDR3 covers 15 residues. The CDR3 nucleotides are TGTGCCAGCAGCCGAAGGGACAGGGGGCCGGAGACCCAGTACTTC. Its translation is CASSRRDRGPETQYF.

Only a few counts were recorded for this clone. The V and J genes are TRBV29-1 and TRBJ1-2; D is uncertain. Trimming shortened V by 4 bases and J by 6 bases, and 12 bases separated the two germline ends. Germline V CDR1 and CDR2: SQVTM, ANQGSEA. This CDR3 is 12 amino acids long. CDR3 bases: TGCAGCGTTGTCGAGGTCGCGGATGGCTACACCTTC. As protein: CSVVEVADGYTF.

About this clone itself: The sample holds other DNA sequences that translate to the same CDR3. This rearrangement joins TRBV29-1 to TRBJ1-1; D is uncertain. The CDR3 is 12 residues long. Germline V gene data show CDR1 as SQVTM and CDR2 as ANQGSEA. V dropped 4 bases and J dropped 5 bases, with 11 bases sitting between them. The CDR3 DNA follows: TGCAGCGTTGCAACGGGGAGGACTGAAGCTTTCTTT. Its protein is CSVATGRTEAFF.

The genes are TRBV28 and TRBJ2-6; D possibly corresponds to TRBD1 (5 bases). The CDR3 sequence is 15 residues long. Germline values: CDR1 MDHEN, CDR2 SYDVKM. In DNA, the CDR3 is TGTGCAGTAACAGGCGTAAACTCTGGGGCCAACGTCCTGACTTTC. Its protein product is CAVTGVNSGANVLTF.

The gene calls are TRBV29-1 and TRBJ1-1; unclear D gene. Germline CDR1 is SQVTM and CDR2 is ANQGSEA. The CDR3 spans 14 residues. Trimming stripped 4 bases from V and 5 bases from J, with 17 bases between. The CDR3: CSVGPKLQETEAFF. The CDR3 nucleotides read TGCAGCGTTGGACCTAAACTTCAGGAAACTGAAGCTTTCTTT.

CDR3 bases: TGTGCCACCAGCAGGGACAGGGTGAGCTATGGCTACACCTTC. Residues: CATSRDRVSYGYTF. The genes are TRBV15 and TRBJ1-2; 8 bases map to TRBD1. The length of the CDR3 is 14 residues. CDR1 and CDR2 from the germline V gene are LNHNV and YYDKDF (reference sequence). V lost 3 bases, J lost 4 bases, and 4 bases stayed unmatched.

In this sample, this clone turned up a few times. The chain uses TRBV5-1 and TRBJ1-4; 8 bases match TRBD1. Germline V gives CDR1 SGHRS, CDR2 YFSETQ. V dropped 3 bases and J dropped 8; count of bases not matched to a gene: 15. CDR3 length: 17 amino acids. The CDR3 sequence: CASSSSGTGGNWEKLFF. Written as DNA, the CDR3 is TGCGCCAGCAGCTCTTCCGGGACAGGAGGCAATTGGGAAAAACTGTTTTTT.

The chain recombines TRBV4-2 with TRBJ2-5; 11 bases are a match to TRBD2. Germline loops: CDR1 LGHNA, CDR2 YNFKEQ. V dropped 3 bases and J dropped 2; count of bases not matched to a gene: 2. The CDR3 has 15 residues. CDR3 sequence: CASSQGTSGQETQYF. The DNA of the CDR3 is TGTGCCAGCAGCCAGGGGACTAGCGGACAAGAGACCCAGTACTTC.

This chain links TRBV4-1 with TRBJ2-7; 9 nucleotides match TRBD1. The CDR3 loop spans 15 amino acids. Germline lookup yields CDR1 MGHRA and CDR2 YSYEKL. V shed 1 base, J shed 2 bases, and the junction held 3 bases outside the gene matches. The CDR3 DNA reads as TGCGCCAGCAGCCAAGGACAGGGGGTAGCCTACGAGCAGTACTTC. Protein sequence: CASSQGQGVAYEQYF.

This clone has only a few counts. Distinct nucleotide sequences in the sample also encode this CDR3. The rearrangement uses TRBV7-3 and TRBJ1-1; D not certain. Germline loops: CDR1 SGHTA, CDR2 FQGTGA. The V end was cut by 4 bases, the J end by 1 base, with 7 bases between. The CDR3 is 13 amino acids. The CDR3 protein is CASSSQENTEAFF. CDR3 nucleotide sequence: TGTGCCAGCAGCTCTCAGGAGAACACTGAAGCTTTCTTT. Drawing the rest from reference TRBV7-3 and TRBJ1-1, the complete variable domain is GAGVSQTPSNKVTEKGKYVELRCDPISGHTALYWYRQSLGQGPEFLIYFQGTGAADDSGLPNDRFFAVRPEGSVSTLKIQRTERGDSAVYLCASSSQENTEAFFGQGTRLTVV.

The chain uses TRBV5-4 and TRBJ2-1, with TRBD2 as a possible D gene (6 bases). Germline V gene lookup returns CDR1 SGHNT and CDR2 YYREEE (reference sequence). The V end was cut by 0 bases, the J end by 0 bases, with 13 bases between. CDR3 size: 17 residues. CDR3 nucleotides: TGTGCCAGCAGCTTGGAATGGTGGGGGGACTCCTACAATGAGCAGTTCTTC. It is translated as CASSLEWWGDSYNEQFF.

This clone has a handful of counts. The gene calls are TRBV5-4 and TRBJ2-7; 7 bases are a match to TRBD2. Germline V gene lookup returns CDR1 SGHNT and CDR2 YYREEE (reference sequence). V was pared by 4 bases and J by 3 bases, with 10 bases of the junction left unmatched. The CDR3 runs 15 residues. CDR3 in DNA: TGTGCCAGCAGCCCACCGGGGGGTAGAGGCTACGAGCAGTACTTC. It codes for CASSPPGGRGYEQYF.

This clone was recorded a few times. This chain links TRBV27 with TRBJ1-6, with D possibly matching TRBD1 (5 bases). CDR1 and CDR2 from the germline V gene are MNHEY and SMNVEV (reference sequence). This CDR3 is built from 13 residues. Between the trimmed V and J ends, which lost 5 bases and 10 bases, there was a span of 12 bases. The CDR3 sequence is CASSASGKSPLHF. The CDR3 DNA is TGTGCCAGCAGTGCCTCAGGGAAATCACCCCTCCACTTT.

This chain connects TRBV5-1 to TRBJ2-1; TRBD2 matches at 9 bases. Germline-derived CDR1 and CDR2 are SGHRS and YFSETQ. V was pared by 5 bases and J by 4 bases, with 7 bases of the junction left unmatched. The CDR3 has 15 residues. The CDR3 DNA reads TGCGCCAGCAGGGGCGGGACTAGCAGGTACAATGAGCAGTTCTTC. It is translated as CASRGGTSRYNEQFF.

With regard to this clone: Other DNA sequences in the sample encode the same CDR3. The V and J genes are TRBV6-5 and TRBJ1-5; 10 bases align to TRBD1. Germline V gene sequence: CDR1 MNHEY, CDR2 SVGAGI. The trim removed 6 bases at V and 7 bases at J, leaving 6 bases unmatched. This CDR3 has 14 amino acids. CDR3 nucleotide sequence: TGTGCCAGCAGCCCCGGGACAGGGGTGCAGCCCCAGCATTTT. Amino acids: CASSPGTGVQPQHF.